This T cell receptor beta chain comes out of a study of radiotherapy plus CTLA-4 blockade in lung cancer. About the research overall: Under 20% of patients responded objectively, and roughly 30% achieved disease control.

Repertoires were generated with immunoSEQ multiplex PCR, while TCRdb's copy carries only in-frame clones and drops some. The data contain 55,000 to 75,000 clones, approximately 79% of them singletons. Chemo-refractory metastatic non-small-cell lung cancer patients underwent focal radiation alongside CTLA-4 blockade with ipilimumab. Trimming pared 4 bases from V and 4 bases from J, leaving 6 bases between. The CDR3 has 12 amino acids. Germline values: CDR1 SGHRS, CDR2 YFSETQ. This clone was seen a single time. Antigen unknown. Study conclusions and caveats: With interferon-beta, early dynamics of blood T cell clones were reported to best predict response.

The chain couples TRBV5-1 to TRBJ2-1, with TRBD1 as a possible D gene (5 bases). Source: peripheral blood, taken from a patient treated with radiotherapy plus ipilimumab. The sequence derives from a human donor with non-small cell lung cancer whose response to radiotherapy plus ipilimumab could not be evaluated. Some clones in this sample may be carry-over from other donors' samples. The CDR3 loop reads CASSDRYNEQFF. Written as DNA, the CDR3 is TGCGCCAGCAGCGACAGATACAATGAGCAGTTCTTC.